This T cell receptor (beta chain) was identified in a study of vaccination effects on CD4 cells after COVID-19. At the level of the study: Each person got two doses of an mRNA SARS-CoV-2 vaccine, BNT162b2 or mRNA-1273. Study-wide results and caveats: Vaccine-induced clones in healthy vaccinees cross-reacted with common cold coronaviruses in only 1 of 255 cases. Marked contraction was observed in infection-induced and vaccine-induced clones late after vaccination.

Within the ViraFEST assay, antigen-specific CD4+ T cells underwent expansion with viral peptide pools prior to sequencing. Researchers isolated CD4+ T cells once approximately eleven days of culture had elapsed. No vaccinee had earlier SARS-CoV-2 infection, and nucleocapsid antibodies were negative. Culturing of 1.5 million to 2 million PBMC per well took place with 8.5 to 10 IU/ml IL-2 and 9.5 to 10 ug/ml peptides. The CDR3 covers 12 residues. V was pared by 5 bases and J by 6 bases, with 3 bases of the junction left unmatched. The germline gives CDR1 SGHTA, CDR2 FQGNSA. A word on this clone: Antigen specificity is unknown. This CDR3 is also generated by other DNA sequences in the sample.

The assay was immunoSEQ multiplex PCR, and TCRdb's table has in-frame clones only and misses some. Of around 71,000 clones in the sample, 65% to 85% were seen once. The starting material was CD4+ T cells from PBMCs cultured with HCoV-OC43 spike peptides, obtained before COVID-19 vaccination. Subset here: HCoV-OC43 spike overlapping peptide pool stimulation. This clonotype was sampled from a human donor who received a COVID-19 vaccine. The V call is TRBV7-2, the J call TRBJ1-2; TRBD1 matches 7 bases. DNA of the CDR3: TGTGCCAGCAGCCTGACAGGGAATGGCTACACCTTC. Translation: CASSLTGNGYTF.